Described below is a single TCR beta chain sequence and its context. The CDR3 length is 14 residues. The V end lost 7 bases, the J end lost 6 bases, and 13 bases lay between the germline ends. The germline V gene has CDR1 MNHNS and CDR2 SASEGT. This sample stems from a study of blood T cells in healthy people across ages. Isolation recovered at least 6 million PBMCs from every sample. A second PCR, run for 7 to 11 cycles, used a sample-barcoded 5' primer plus a J-beta primer mix. All cDNA molecules were each tagged by a template-switch adaptor with 12 random nucleotides. MiXCR, run by TCRdb on the 5' RACE reads, gives a single entry per CDR3 protein. The sample contains 850,000 to 1,300,000 distinct CDR3 sequences, around 43% of which appear only once.

This receptor was taken from a woman aged 55-70 years in good health. The sample comprised blood. The chain couples TRBV6-1 to TRBJ1-6; tentatively, D is TRBD1 (5 bases). CDR3 sequence: CASIVAGRNSPLHF. CDR3 DNA: TGTGCCAGCATTGTCGCAGGGCGTAATTCACCCCTCCACTTT.